The text below deals with one T cell receptor (beta chain). The antigen remains undetermined. The germline CDR1 and CDR2 sequences are SGHNT and YENEEA. Losses at the gene ends were 5 bases for V and 6 bases for J; bases not matched to a gene: 13. The CDR3 loop spans 16 amino acids. This specimen belongs to a study of T cells in localized non-small cell lung cancer. The study's findings and limits: In adjacent lung appeared a median around 55 of the top 100 tumor clones. Higher T cell density in the blood was associated with longer overall survival, whereas higher adjacent-lung clonality associated with shorter survival. Tumor trailed uninvolved adjacent lung in T cell clonality, which peaked there. Only one tumor region was sequenced, so heterogeneity remains possible.

TCRdb's copy holds only in-frame clones and misses some; the assay was immunoSEQ multiplex PCR. The table records tens of thousands of clones, around 92% of them present only once. Sequences were derived from peripheral blood, sampled before any cancer treatment. The chain employs TRBV11-3 and TRBJ2-1; 7 bases align to TRBD1. The TCR sequence derives from a female donor older than 55 with stage I lung adenocarcinoma. DNA for the CDR3: TGTGCCAGCAGCACCGACCGGGACAGAAATCGCAATGAGCAGTTCTTC. Translation: CASSTDRDRNRNEQFF.